This T cell receptor beta chain was sequenced in a study of shared clonotypes between healthy human individuals. Study-level points and caveats: Sharing across four donors was highest in naive CD4 (around 5%) and lowest in memory CD8 (approximately 0.4%).

Those who donated, Caucasian adults without exception, all lived in Nashville, Tennessee. For this clone: What it binds is unknown.

As processed by the authors: As immunoSEQ supplied junction-only sequences (without quality scores), filtering differed. Generated by immunoSEQ multiplex PCR, the TCRdb table keeps only in-frame clones and is missing some. V, J and clone size are taken as reported in that table, and D and trimming were inferred from the DNA itself. This table holds 2 million to 2.5 million clones, 93% found once. CDR1 SGHRS and CDR2 YFSETQ come from the germline V gene. J lost 4 bases, V lost 6 bases, and 13 bases had no gene match. CDR3 length: 17 amino acids. This clonotype originated in a man aged 18 to 29 in good health. Some clones in this sample may be carry-over from other donors' samples. The genes are TRBV5-1 and TRBJ2-2; 9 bases match TRBD1. Sequenced sample: naive CD4+ T cells from PBMCs. Specified subset: CD45RA+ positively selected. CDR3 residues: CASIPLGQGIGTGELFF. The DNA for the CDR3 is TGCGCCAGCATCCCTCTCGGACAGGGGATCGGCACCGGGGAGCTGTTTTTT.